A single sample is the source of the 2 T cell receptor beta chains below, sequenced in a study of cytotoxic CD8 clonotypes in ibrutinib-treated CLL. TCRdb's table, derived via immunoSEQ multiplex PCR, lists solely in-frame clones and lacks some. The sample includes tens of thousands of clones, 90% of them seen just once. Sequencing used PBMCs, obtained after 12 months of ibrutinib treatment. These TCRs come from a human donor with chronic lymphocytic leukemia.

With respect to this clone: Compared with germline, one end of the junction differs, possibly owing to a read error. This chain connects TRBV7-7 to TRBJ2-5; D gene ambiguous. The V gene's germline CDR1 is SSHAT and CDR2 FNYEAQ (reference sequence). CDR3 size: 13 residues. The CDR3 nucleotides are TGTGCTAGCAGCTTTAGCAATCAAGAGACCCAGTACTTC. It codes for CASSFSNQETQYF.

The chain employs TRBV11-3 and TRBJ2-2; D is possibly TRBD2 (6 bases). Between the trimmed V and J ends, which lost 5 bases and 2 bases, there was a span of 21 bases. Germline V gene lookup returns CDR1 SGHNT and CDR2 YENEEA. The CDR3 covers 18 residues. The CDR3 is CASSRLLLGRDNTGELFF. The DNA of the CDR3 is TGTGCCAGCAGCCGCCTTTTACTTGGGCGGGACAACACCGGGGAGCTGTTTTTT.